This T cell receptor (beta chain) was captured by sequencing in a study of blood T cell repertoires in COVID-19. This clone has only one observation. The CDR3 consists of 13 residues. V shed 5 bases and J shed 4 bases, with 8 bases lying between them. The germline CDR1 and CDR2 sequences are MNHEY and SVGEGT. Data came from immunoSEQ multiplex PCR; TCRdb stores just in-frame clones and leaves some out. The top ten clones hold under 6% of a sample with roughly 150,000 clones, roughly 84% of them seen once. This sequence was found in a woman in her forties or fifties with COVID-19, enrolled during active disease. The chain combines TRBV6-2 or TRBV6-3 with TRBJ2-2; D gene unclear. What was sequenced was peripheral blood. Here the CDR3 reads CASSLSITGELFF. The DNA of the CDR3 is TGTGCCAGCAGTCTCTCTATCACCGGGGAGCTGTTTTTT.